Below, 32 T cell receptor beta chains from the same sample are listed, as sequenced in a study of graft-versus-host responses after intestinal transplantation (dated by TCRdb to the early 2020s). Explained via the paper, the time point label denotes: cells obtained before transplantation from donor or recipient. To prepare the library, the immunoSEQ multiplex PCR assay was applied. The table was pulled from immuneACCESS by TCRdb, which kept in-frame rearrangements only. Such tables lose some clones; where checked, under half of the loss comes from unresolved V genes, and the rest has no known cause. Counted in this sample were some 110,000 clones; around 94% of them appeared once. The ten largest clones capture roughly 0.24% of the sample. These receptors' targets are unknown. This material consisted of unstimulated CD4+ T cells sorted from spleen or lymph node cells, taken before transplant. The receptor source for this set is a human donor who was the organ donor for an intestinal transplant.

This clone was detected once. The chain carries TRBV4-1 and TRBJ2-2; tentative D call: TRBD2 (6 bases). CDR1 is MGHRA and CDR2 is YSYEKL in the germline V gene. V was cut by 4 bases and J by 4 bases, with 16 bases left in between. The CDR3 is 16 residues long. CDR3 DNA: TGCGCCAGCAGCCTAATTAGGAGGGTCGGCACCGGGGAGCTGTTTTTT. This encodes CASSLIRRVGTGELFF.

The J gene is TRBJ2-5, the V gene TRBV19; 8 nucleotides match TRBD1. The closer fit of TRBJ2-7 to the DNA end suggests the J call may be wrong. The germline V gene encodes CDR1 LNHDA and CDR2 SQIVND (reference sequence). This CDR3 region has 13 residues. Here the CDR3 DNA reads TGTGCCAGTAGTATAGGGACAGGGTACGAGCAGTACTTC. The encoded protein is CASSIGTGYEQYF.

The V gene is TRBV28, the J gene TRBJ1-2; 7 nucleotides match TRBD1. This CDR3 is 13 amino acids long. Germline-derived CDR1 and CDR2 are MDHEN and SYDVKM. With 4 bases clipped from V and 3 bases from J, the junction kept 2 bases outside the gene matches. The CDR3 sequence: CASSYRGDYGYTF. Here the CDR3 DNA reads TGTGCCAGCAGTTACAGGGGTGACTATGGCTACACCTTC.

The V call is TRBV12-5, the J call TRBJ1-2; TRBD1 is a possible D gene (6 bases). Per the germline V gene, CDR1 is LGHNT and CDR2 is FRNRAP. This CDR3 has 14 amino acids. V lost 1 base to trimming and J lost 4 bases, with 10 bases between them. This chain's CDR3 is CASGLDRVVYGYTF. The DNA of the CDR3 is TGTGCTAGTGGTTTGGACAGGGTTGTCTATGGCTACACCTTC.

The chain joins TRBV7-9 to TRBJ1-1; the D is unclear. The ends were cut back, 4 bases at V and 6 bases at J, with 15 bases in the middle. Looked up from germline, CDR1 is SEHNR and CDR2 is FQNEAQ (reference sequence). This CDR3 region has 14 residues. CDR3 protein: CASSSPPPQAEAFF. The CDR3 DNA sequence: TGTGCCAGCAGCTCTCCACCACCTCAAGCTGAAGCTTTCTTT.

The genes are TRBV5-6 and TRBJ2-7; D uncertain. The CDR3 consists of 17 residues. Trimming cost V 3 bases and J 2 bases, with 21 bases left between them. CDR1 and CDR2 from the germline V gene are SGHDT and YYEEEE. CDR3 coding DNA: TGTGCCAGCAGCTACGCCTTATCCCCCCTTAGCCCCTACGAGCAGTACTTC. The encoded protein is CASSYALSPLSPYEQYF.

CDR3 bases: TGTGCCAGCAGTTCCGGGTACACAGATACGCAGTATTTT. Translated: CASSSGYTDTQYF. The chain links TRBV6-5 to TRBJ2-3, with unresolved D. V shed 4 bases and J shed 2 bases, with 7 bases lying between them. CDR3 length: 13 amino acids. From germline, CDR1 is MNHEY and CDR2 SVGAGI.

This CDR3 reads CASSRPGGRVGELFF. CDR3 in DNA: TGTGCCAGCAGCCGACCCGGGGGCCGCGTCGGGGAGCTGTTTTTT. The genes are TRBV5-8 and TRBJ2-2; D tentatively fits TRBD1 or TRBD2 (6 bases each). Trimming left V 4 bases short and J 7 bases short, with 17 bases between. The CDR3 consists of 15 residues. Germline V gene data show CDR1 as SGHTS and CDR2 as YDEGEE.

This clone occurred a few times. This chain uses TRBV28 with TRBJ2-1, with D uncertain. The V end lost 5 bases, the J end lost 9 bases, and 17 bases lay between the germline ends. The CDR3 sequence is 14 residues long. Germline CDR1 is MDHEN and CDR2 is SYDVKM. The DNA of the CDR3 is TGTGCCAGCAGTCCCCCCCAATATTACGGTGAGCAGTTCTTC. Translating it yields CASSPPQYYGEQFF.

This chain joins TRBV6-4 and TRBJ2-5; D is ambiguous. CDR1 is MRHNA, CDR2 SNTAGT, per germline. V was clipped by 5 bases and J by 2 bases, with 0 bases between them. The CDR3 is made up of 10 amino acids. Here the CDR3 DNA reads TGTGCCAGCAGTCAAGAGACCCAGTACTTC. Protein: CASSQETQYF.

The chain combines TRBV19 with TRBJ2-2, with D perhaps matching TRBD2 (5 bases). This CDR3 region has 13 residues. Germline values: CDR1 LNHDA, CDR2 SQIVND (reference sequence). The germline V and J ends were trimmed by 1 base and 7 bases, with 7 bases remaining between them. CDR3 DNA: TGTGCCAGTAGTATAGCCGGGGTCGGGGAGCTGTTTTTT. Translation gives CASSIAGVGELFF.

This chain joins TRBV28 and TRBJ2-4; tentative D call: TRBD2 (6 bases). This CDR3 spans 15 amino acids. Germline CDR1 MDHEN, CDR2 SYDVKM. Trimming took off 3 bases at V and 1 base at J, with 10 bases between the two ends. The CDR3 bases are TGTGCCAGCAGTTTTGGAGGGGAGGCCAAAAACATTCAGTACTTC. Translation gives CASSFGGEAKNIQYF.

The chain recombines TRBV6-1 with TRBJ2-7; no clear D gene. The CDR3 length is 13 residues. Germline CDR1 and CDR2: MNHNS and SASEGT. Between the trimmed V and J ends, which lost 5 bases and 3 bases, there was a span of 11 bases. This CDR3 is CASSNEDGYEQYF. The CDR3 DNA reads as TGTGCCAGCAGTAATGAGGACGGCTACGAGCAGTACTTC.

This clone was counted a few times. The rearrangement joins TRBV6-1 to TRBJ2-1; D possibly corresponds to TRBD2 (5 bases). Germline-derived CDR1 and CDR2 are MNHNS and SASEGT. The germline V and J ends were trimmed by 5 bases and 9 bases, with 14 bases remaining between them. The CDR3 has 13 amino acids. The CDR3, as DNA: TGTGCCAGCAGTTCGGCCATTGCGGGTGAGCAGTTCTTC. Residues: CASSSAIAGEQFF.

This clone has a single count. The V call is TRBV19, the J call TRBJ2-4; 10 bases are shared with TRBD2. The germline CDR1 and CDR2 sequences are LNHDA and SQIVND (reference sequence). The CDR3 has 16 residues. V dropped 5 bases and J dropped 5; count of bases not matched to a gene: 9. The CDR3 region is CASSLAGALSQNIQYF. The CDR3 nucleotides read TGTGCCAGTAGTCTAGCGGGAGCTTTGAGTCAAAACATTCAGTACTTC.

This chain links TRBV19 with TRBJ1-2; no reliable D call. Germline CDR1 is LNHDA and CDR2 is SQIVND (reference sequence). This CDR3 spans 13 amino acids. V was shortened by 6 bases and J by 5 bases, with 13 bases between the two germline ends. CDR3 DNA: TGTGCCAGTAGCCCTGCTGGGTTGTATGGCTACACCTTC. Translating gives CASSPAGLYGYTF.

The rearrangement links TRBV30 to TRBJ1-1, with no clear D. V was trimmed by 4 bases and J by 1 base, leaving 13 bases between them. Germline V CDR1 and CDR2: GTSNPN, SVGIG (reference sequence). This CDR3 is built from 14 residues. CDR3 sequence: CAWTPWARNTEAFF. In nucleotides, the CDR3 is TGTGCCTGGACCCCCTGGGCACGGAACACTGAAGCTTTCTTT. Drawing the rest from reference TRBV30 and TRBJ1-1, the complete variable domain is SQTIHQWPATLVQPVGSPLSLECTVEGTSNPNLYWYRQAAGRGLQLLFYSVGIGQISSEVPQNLSASRPQDRQFILSSKKLLLSDSGFYLCAWTPWARNTEAFFGQGTRLTVV.

The chain employs TRBV13 and TRBJ2-4, with D maybe TRBD1 (5 bases). V lost 3 bases and J lost 0, with 15 bases in between. CDR3 length: 17 residues. Germline V gives CDR1 PRHDT, CDR2 FYEKMQ (reference sequence). The CDR3 spells CASSFSQATGAKNIQYF. CDR3 coding DNA: TGTGCCAGCAGCTTCAGCCAGGCAACAGGAGCCAAAAACATTCAGTACTTC. Together with reference TRBV13 and TRBJ2-4, the CDR3 gives the full variable domain: AAGVIQSPRHLIKEKRETATLKCYPIPRHDTVYWYQQGPGQDPQFLISFYEKMQSDKGSIPDRFSAQQFSDYHSELNMSSLELGDSALYFCASSFSQATGAKNIQYFGAGTRLSVL.

V usage is TRBV4-1 and J usage is TRBJ2-4; D ambiguous. The CDR3 consists of 13 residues. Germline assignment: CDR1 MGHRA and CDR2 YSYEKL. V lost 4 bases to trimming and J lost 8 bases, with 12 bases between them. CDR3 bases: TGCGCCAGCAGCCCTCGGAAGGATGACATTCAGTACTTC. Amino acids: CASSPRKDDIQYF.

The chain employs TRBV28 and TRBJ2-1, with TRBD1 matching 10 bases. Per germline, CDR1 MDHEN and CDR2 SYDVKM. This CDR3 is built from 16 residues. Unmatched junction bases numbered 9, after V lost 6 bases and J lost 4 bases. CDR3 amino acids: CASSQNRDRGYNEQFF. DNA of the CDR3: TGTGCCAGCAGCCAAAACCGGGACAGGGGATACAATGAGCAGTTCTTC. Using reference TRBV28 and TRBJ2-1 for the parts outside the CDR3, the full variable domain is DVKVTQSSRYLVKRTGEKVFLECVQDMDHENMFWYRQDPGLGLRLIYFSYDVKMKEKGDIPEGYSVSREKKERFSLILESASTNQTSMYLCASSQNRDRGYNEQFFGPGTRLTVL.

This chain uses TRBV7-9 with TRBJ1-4; a possible D gene is TRBD1 (5 bases). The germline V and J ends were trimmed by 3 bases and 0 bases, with 14 bases remaining between them. Germline V gene sequence: CDR1 SEHNR, CDR2 FQNEAQ (reference sequence). CDR3 length: 17 amino acids. The CDR3 loop is CASSLGSGPATNEKLFF. In DNA, the CDR3 is TGTGCCAGCAGCTTGGGGTCGGGACCCGCAACTAATGAAAAACTGTTTTTT.

The chain recombines TRBV2 with TRBJ2-7, with D perhaps assigned TRBD1 or TRBD2 (6 bases each). This CDR3 is built from 11 residues. Trimming pared 7 bases from V and 7 bases from J, leaving 11 bases between. Germline V gives CDR1 SNHLY, CDR2 FYNNEI. This CDR3 is CASKVGGEQYF. CDR3 bases: TGTGCCAGCAAGGTAGGGGGGGAGCAGTACTTC.

The J gene is TRBJ2-2, the V gene TRBV4-1, with D perhaps given as TRBD1 or TRBD2 (5 bases each). This CDR3 comprises 16 residues. Looked up from germline, CDR1 is MGHRA and CDR2 is YSYEKL. With 1 base removed from V and 10 bases from J, the gap between germline ends came to 19 bases. The DNA for the CDR3 is TGCGCCAGCAGCCAAGCCGGGACCGTAGGGTCGGCGGAGCTGTTTTTT. It encodes CASSQAGTVGSAELFF.

The chain links TRBV10-3 to TRBJ2-7; 7 bases map to TRBD2. V was clipped by 10 bases and J by 0 bases; unmatched bases: 12. The germline V gene encodes CDR1 ENHRY and CDR2 SYGVKD. There are 15 residues in the CDR3. CDR3 residues: CATTPSGVSSYEQYF. The CDR3 DNA follows: TGTGCCACCACCCCGAGCGGGGTAAGCTCCTACGAGCAGTACTTC.

CDR3 nucleotides: TGTGCCAGCCTGACAGGGGCCGGAATGAACACTGAAGCTTTCTTT. Residues: CASLTGAGMNTEAFF. The V gene is TRBV6-1, the J gene TRBJ1-1; TRBD1 matches 8 bases. CDR3 size: 15 residues. Unmatched junction bases numbered 8, after V lost 8 bases and J lost 0 bases. Germline lookup yields CDR1 MNHNS and CDR2 SASEGT.

CDR3 nucleotides: TGTGCCAGCAGCTTTCTAGCGGGTTTCCACGAGCAGTACTTC. Protein sequence: CASSFLAGFHEQYF. J is TRBJ2-7 and V is TRBV5-6; 8 nucleotides agree with TRBD2. CDR1 and CDR2 (germline): SGHDT, YYEEEE. This CDR3 region has 14 residues. Trimming took 2 bases from V and 5 from J; bases not matched to a gene: 6.

This chain uses TRBV29-1 with TRBJ1-2, with D perhaps TRBD1 (5 bases). Between the trimmed V and J ends, which lost 4 bases and 6 bases, there was a span of 15 bases. The CDR3 contains 13 residues. Germline values: CDR1 SQVTM, CDR2 ANQGSEA. CDR3 in amino acids: CSVVGAGLNGYTF. CDR3 DNA sequence: TGCAGCGTTGTTGGGGCAGGGCTTAATGGCTACACCTTC.

The chain links TRBV29-1 to TRBJ2-5; D is uncertain. The V gene lost 4 bases and the J gene lost 1 base, with 4 bases spanning the gap. The CDR3 consists of 11 residues. The germline CDR1 and CDR2 sequences are SQVTM and ANQGSEA. The CDR3: CSVGAQETQYF. CDR3 DNA: TGCAGCGTTGGGGCCCAAGAGACCCAGTACTTC. Looking up the rest from reference TRBV29-1 and TRBJ2-5 gives the full variable domain: SAVISQKPSRDICQRGTSLTIQCQVDSQVTMMFWYRQQPGQSLTLIATANQGSEATYESGFVIDKFPISRPNLTFSTLTVSNMSPEDSSIYLCSVGAQETQYFGPGTRLLVL.

The chain joins TRBV10-2 to TRBJ2-5; D is ambiguous. CDR1 is WSHSY and CDR2 is SAAADI in the germline V gene. The CDR3 has 16 amino acids. V was clipped by 3 bases and J by 1 base, with 15 bases between them. CDR3 DNA sequence: TGCGCCAGCAGTGAATTTGTCGGGTGGCCCCAAGAGACCCAGTACTTC. This translates into CASSEFVGWPQETQYF.

The chain carries TRBV13 and TRBJ2-7; 10 bases map to TRBD2. The CDR3 consists of 16 residues. Germline-derived CDR1 and CDR2 are PRHDT and FYEKMQ (reference sequence). The junction had 13 bases not matched to a gene; V was cut back by 5 bases and J by 6 bases. For the CDR3, the DNA is TGTGCCAGCAGCCTTACCCTAGCGGGAGCTAAAGGCGAGCAGTACTTC. It encodes CASSLTLAGAKGEQYF.

This sequence joins TRBV5-1 and TRBJ2-5; D may be TRBD2 (5 bases). The V end lost 4 bases, the J end lost 7 bases, and 8 bases lay between the germline ends. Germline-derived CDR1 and CDR2 are SGHRS and YFSETQ. This CDR3 spans 11 amino acids. CDR3 DNA: TGCGCCAGCAGCCAAGGAGGGACCCAGTACTTC. Protein: CASSQGGTQYF.

The rearrangement links TRBV7-2 to TRBJ1-2; 9 bases are shared with TRBD1. CDR3 size: 16 residues. The V gene's germline CDR1 is SGHTA and CDR2 FQGNSA. The ends lost 4 bases at V and 6 bases at J; junction bases unmatched: 12. CDR3 loop: CASSYMGGQGRDGYTF. DNA of the CDR3: TGTGCCAGCAGCTATATGGGGGGACAGGGACGCGATGGCTACACCTTC.